The 20 T cell receptor beta chains below all came from one sample that was sequenced in a study of cytomegalovirus exposure and HLA in healthy donors (dated by TCRdb to 2015 to 2018). The library was built by means of the immunoSEQ multiplex PCR assay. A mixture of 60 forward primers for TCR Vbeta segments and 13 reverse primers for TCR Jbeta segments was used in the multiplex PCR. Sourced from immuneACCESS, this table was stored by TCRdb with only in-frame sequences that have V and J called. A share of the clones is absent; for the studies checked, an unresolved V gene accounts for under half, and the remainder has no known explanation. The sample table lists some 170,000 clones, roughly 79% of them with a count of one. Roughly 0.99% of the sample is held by the ten biggest clonotypes. The sample consisted of PBMCs. The receptors were sampled from a woman aged 40 to 50 in good health and CMV-seronegative.

V usage is TRBV28 and J usage is TRBJ1-1; D not certain. This CDR3 comprises 13 residues. Germline loops: CDR1 MDHEN, CDR2 SYDVKM. V was shortened by 2 bases and J by 1 base, with 5 bases between the two germline ends. For the CDR3, the DNA is TGTGCCAGCAGTTTAGGAGGGAACACTGAAGCTTTCTTT. This codes for CASSLGGNTEAFF.

This chain joins TRBV6-5 and TRBJ2-5; the match to TRBD2 covers 8 bases. Germline CDR1 is MNHEY and CDR2 is SVGAGI. CDR3 length equals 14 residues. V trimming: 5 bases; J trimming: 2 bases; junction bases outside the gene matches: 4. The CDR3 bases are TGTGCCAGCAGTAACCCTAGCGGGCAAGAGACCCAGTACTTC. It codes for CASSNPSGQETQYF.

The rearrangement uses TRBV28 and TRBJ2-3; D is possibly TRBD1 (6 bases). Looked up from germline, CDR1 is MDHEN and CDR2 is SYDVKM. Trimming cost V 3 bases and J 11 bases, with 9 bases left between them. The CDR3 runs 11 residues. In nucleotides, the CDR3 is TGTGCCAGCAGTTTTGGGACAATGCAGTATTTT. This codes for CASSFGTMQYF.

This clone has just a few counts. The rearrangement uses TRBV18 and TRBJ2-5, with 9 bases identical to TRBD1. The CDR3 is 15 amino acids. Trimming took 1 base from V and 5 from J; bases not matched to a gene: 5. The germline CDR1 and CDR2 sequences are KGHSH and LQKENI. CDR3 sequence (DNA): TGTGCCAGCTCACCACGGGACAGGGTGGTTGAGACCCAGTACTTC. Residues: CASSPRDRVVETQYF. The whole variable domain, filled in from reference TRBV18 and TRBJ2-5, reads NAGVMQNPRHLVRRRGQEARLRCSPMKGHSHVYWYRQLPEEGLKFMVYLQKENIIDESGMPKERFSAEFPKEGPSILRIQQVVRGDSAAYFCASSPRDRVVETQYFGPGTRLLVL.

The V and J genes are TRBV5-8 and TRBJ1-5; D is possibly TRBD1 (6 bases). Trimming shortened V by 0 bases and J by 7 bases, and 14 bases separated the two germline ends. This CDR3 comprises 15 residues. The germline V gene has CDR1 SGHTS and CDR2 YDEGEE. Written as DNA, the CDR3 is TGTGCCAGCAGCTTGGGGCAGGGGAATGTACAGCCCCAGCATTTT. Translation: CASSLGQGNVQPQHF.

The genes are TRBV6-6 and TRBJ2-7; maybe TRBD2 (5 bases). CDR1 and CDR2 (germline): MNHNY, SVGAGI (reference sequence). The CDR3 has 12 residues. V lost 4 bases and J lost 2, with 6 bases in between. In DNA form, the CDR3 reads TGTGCCAGCAGTTCAGCGGCCTACGAGCAGTACTTC. It codes for CASSSAAYEQYF.

The chain couples TRBV5-1 to TRBJ2-3; perhaps TRBD2 as D (6 bases). V lost 0 bases and J 5 bases, leaving 16 bases between the germline ends. The CDR3 length is 16 residues. The germline V gene has CDR1 SGHRS and CDR2 YFSETQ. CDR3 region: CASSLALGFSGDTQYF. CDR3 sequence (DNA): TGCGCCAGCAGCTTGGCCCTGGGCTTTAGCGGAGATACGCAGTATTTT.

The J gene is TRBJ2-7, the V gene TRBV7-9, with 11 bases that match TRBD2. The CDR3 runs 15 residues. The junction had 10 bases not matched to a gene; V was cut back by 6 bases and J by 6 bases. Germline-derived CDR1 and CDR2 are SEHNR and FQNEAQ (reference sequence). The CDR3 DNA is TGTGCCAGCAGTCCGGGACTAGCGGAGCTTTCCGAGCAGTACTTC. Protein: CASSPGLAELSEQYF.

The rearrangement links TRBV29-1 to TRBJ1-2, with D possibly being TRBD1 (6 bases). In germline, CDR1 is SQVTM, CDR2 ANQGSEA. The ends were cut back, 3 bases at V and 6 bases at J, with 8 bases in the middle. The CDR3 is 11 amino acids. CDR3 nucleotides: TGCAGCGTTGATGCAGGGGATGGCTACACCTTC. This gives the protein CSVDAGDGYTF.

The rearrangement links TRBV7-2 to TRBJ1-5, with TRBD1 as a possible D gene (6 bases). Germline CDR1 SGHTA, CDR2 FQGNSA. V gave up 6 bases and J gave up 6 bases, with 21 bases separating them. The CDR3 runs to 16 residues. The CDR3 spells CASSLAGGARSQPQHF. CDR3 nucleotide sequence: TGTGCCAGCAGTCTAGCGGGGGGGGCGCGTAGTCAGCCCCAGCATTTT.

There are a few counts of this clone. V and J are TRBV30 and TRBJ2-1; D is possibly TRBD2 (5 bases). Germline V gene data show CDR1 as GTSNPN and CDR2 as SVGIG (reference sequence). Trimming left V 3 bases short and J 3 bases short, with 12 bases between. The CDR3 is made up of 14 amino acids. The CDR3 DNA reads as TGTGCCTGGAGCCACCGGACTGGCTACAATGAGCAGTTCTTC. As protein: CAWSHRTGYNEQFF.

Points on this clone: The same CDR3 can be traced to other DNA sequences in this sample. The V and J genes are TRBV18 and TRBJ1-1, with a weak D call TRBD1 (6 bases). Looked up from germline, CDR1 is KGHSH and CDR2 is LQKENI. The CDR3 covers 14 residues. Trimming left V 3 bases short and J 2 bases short, with 10 bases between. CDR3 nucleotide sequence: TGTGCCAGCTCACCTGAGACAGGCAACACTGAAGCTTTCTTT. This gives the protein CASSPETGNTEAFF.

The gene calls are TRBV6-1 and TRBJ1-3; no clear D gene. Trimming took 4 bases from V and 8 from J, leaving 24 bases between them. This CDR3 comprises 17 residues. Germline V gene sequence: CDR1 MNHNS, CDR2 SASEGT. The CDR3 bases are TGTGCCAGCAGTGTTCGTTTTGAGGTGGCCCTAGAAGACACCATATATTTT. Translation: CASSVRFEVALEDTIYF.

The DNA of the CDR3 is TGTGCCAGCAGCTTAGGGGAAGGGAGGGAGACCCAGTACTTC. Translating it yields CASSLGEGRETQYF. The V and J genes are TRBV13 and TRBJ2-5, with D possibly matching TRBD2 (6 bases). The CDR3 sequence is 14 residues long. Trimming removed 0 bases at V and 5 bases at J, with 10 bases between. CDR1 PRHDT and CDR2 FYEKMQ come from the germline V gene (reference sequence).

The gene calls are TRBV28 and TRBJ1-5; 7 nucleotides match TRBD1. Per germline, CDR1 MDHEN and CDR2 SYDVKM. The CDR3 has 18 amino acids. The junction had 15 bases not matched to a gene; V was cut back by 5 bases and J by 2 bases. CDR3 residues: CASSLPYRQGGGNQPQHF. The CDR3 DNA sequence: TGTGCCAGCAGTCTTCCTTACCGACAGGGAGGCGGCAATCAGCCCCAGCATTTT.

The chain uses TRBV13 and TRBJ2-7; perhaps TRBD1 as D (5 bases). This CDR3 spans 15 amino acids. Between the trimmed V and J ends, which lost 1 base and 3 bases, there was a span of 13 bases. Germline loops: CDR1 PRHDT, CDR2 FYEKMQ (reference sequence). CDR3 sequence: CASSLVAGHLYEQYF. The CDR3, as DNA: TGTGCCAGCAGCTTAGTTGCAGGGCACCTCTACGAGCAGTACTTC.

This chain connects TRBV6-1 to TRBJ2-7; D remains ambiguous. V lost 2 bases and J 0 bases, leaving 5 bases between the germline ends. The CDR3 runs to 13 residues. Germline lookup yields CDR1 MNHNS and CDR2 SASEGT. The CDR3 sequence is CASSEHSSYEQYF. Here the CDR3 DNA reads TGTGCCAGCAGTGAACACAGCTCCTACGAGCAGTACTTC.

V and J are TRBV5-1 and TRBJ2-7, with 9 bases that match TRBD2. V lost 0 bases to trimming and J lost 5 bases; unmatched junction nucleotides: 12. CDR1 SGHRS and CDR2 YFSETQ come from the germline V gene. CDR3 length equals 17 residues. CDR3 residues: CASSLARASGKLNEQYF. CDR3 sequence (DNA): TGCGCCAGCAGCTTGGCCCGGGCTAGCGGGAAGTTAAACGAGCAGTACTTC.

This clone was recorded once. The chain couples TRBV19 to TRBJ2-1, with D possibly being TRBD2 (6 bases). The CDR3 extends over 13 amino acids. The ends were cut back, 5 bases at V and 4 bases at J, with 9 bases in the middle. Germline V gene lookup returns CDR1 LNHDA and CDR2 SQIVND (reference sequence). The CDR3: CASSRGTYNEQFF. The DNA for the CDR3 is TGTGCCAGTAGTCGGGGGACTTACAATGAGCAGTTCTTC.

The V gene is TRBV15, the J gene TRBJ2-1; 8 nucleotides match TRBD2. This CDR3 is built from 17 residues. Per the germline V gene, CDR1 is LNHNV and CDR2 is YYDKDF (reference sequence). The V gene end was trimmed by 0 bases and the J gene end by 8 bases; junction bases not matched to a gene: 12. This CDR3 reads CATSRDIRTSIGDEQFF. The CDR3 nucleotides read TGTGCCACCAGCAGAGATATCCGGACTAGCATCGGTGATGAGCAGTTCTTC.